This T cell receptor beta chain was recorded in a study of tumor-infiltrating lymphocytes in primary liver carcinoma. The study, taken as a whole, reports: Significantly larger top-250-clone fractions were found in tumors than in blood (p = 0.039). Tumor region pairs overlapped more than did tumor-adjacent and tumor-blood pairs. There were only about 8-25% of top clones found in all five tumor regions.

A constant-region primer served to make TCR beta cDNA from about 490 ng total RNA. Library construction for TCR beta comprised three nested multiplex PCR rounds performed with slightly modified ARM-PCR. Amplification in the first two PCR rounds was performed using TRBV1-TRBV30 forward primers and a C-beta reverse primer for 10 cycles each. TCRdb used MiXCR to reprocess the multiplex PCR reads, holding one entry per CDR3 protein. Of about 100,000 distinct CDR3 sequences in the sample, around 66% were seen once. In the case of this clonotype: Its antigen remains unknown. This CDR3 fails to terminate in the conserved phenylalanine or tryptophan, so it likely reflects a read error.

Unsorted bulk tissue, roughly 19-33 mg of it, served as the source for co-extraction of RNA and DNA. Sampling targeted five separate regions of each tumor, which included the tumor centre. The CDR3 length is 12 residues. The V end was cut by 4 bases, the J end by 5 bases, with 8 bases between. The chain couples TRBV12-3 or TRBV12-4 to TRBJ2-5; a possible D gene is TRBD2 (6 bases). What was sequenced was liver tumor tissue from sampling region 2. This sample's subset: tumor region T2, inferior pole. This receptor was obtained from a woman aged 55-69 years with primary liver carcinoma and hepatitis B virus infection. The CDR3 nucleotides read TGTGCCAGCAGTTGGAGGGAGGAGACCCAGTACTTA. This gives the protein CASSWREETQYL.